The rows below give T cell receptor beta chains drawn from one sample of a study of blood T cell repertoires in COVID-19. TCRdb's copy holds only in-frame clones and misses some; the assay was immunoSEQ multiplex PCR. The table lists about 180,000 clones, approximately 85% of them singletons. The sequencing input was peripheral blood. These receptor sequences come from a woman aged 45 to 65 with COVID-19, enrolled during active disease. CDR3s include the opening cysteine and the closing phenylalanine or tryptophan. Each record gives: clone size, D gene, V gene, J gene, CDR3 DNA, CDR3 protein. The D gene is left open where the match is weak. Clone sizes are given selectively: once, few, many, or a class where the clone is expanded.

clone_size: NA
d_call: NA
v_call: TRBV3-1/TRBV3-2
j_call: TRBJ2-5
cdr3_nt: TGTGCCAGCAGCCAGACGACTAGTGGAGAGACCCAGTACTTC
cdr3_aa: CASSQTTSGETQYF

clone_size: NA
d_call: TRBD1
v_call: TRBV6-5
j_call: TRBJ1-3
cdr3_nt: TGTGCCAGCAGATCAACAGGGGGCTCTGGAAACACCATATATTTT
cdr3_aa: CASRSTGGSGNTIYF

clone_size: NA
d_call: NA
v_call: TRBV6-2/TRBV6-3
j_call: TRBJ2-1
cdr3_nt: TGTGCCAGCAGTTACCCCACGGACGGCCTTAGCGATGAGCAGTTCTTC
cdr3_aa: CASSYPTDGLSDEQFF

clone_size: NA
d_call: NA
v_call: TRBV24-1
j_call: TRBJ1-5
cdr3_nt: TGTGCCACCAGTCACAGCACCTGGGTGAGCAATCAGCCCCAGCATTTT
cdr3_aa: CATSHSTWVSNQPQHF

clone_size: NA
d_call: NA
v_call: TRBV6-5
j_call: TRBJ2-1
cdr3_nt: TGTGCCATCAGGACATGGCACAATGAGCAGTTCTTC
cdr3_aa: CAIRTWHNEQFF

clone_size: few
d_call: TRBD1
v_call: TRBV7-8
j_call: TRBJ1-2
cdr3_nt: TGTGCCAGCAGCGCAGGACAGGGGCGCCAAAGTGGCTACACCTTC
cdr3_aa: CASSAGQGRQSGYTF

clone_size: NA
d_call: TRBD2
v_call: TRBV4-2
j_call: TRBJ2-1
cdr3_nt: TGTGCCAGCAGCCAAGATGTCGGCGGGGGGGCCGATGAGCAGTTCTTC
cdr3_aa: CASSQDVGGGADEQFF

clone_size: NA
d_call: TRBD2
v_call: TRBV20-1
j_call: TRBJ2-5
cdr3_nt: TGCAGTGCTAGTGGACTAGCGGGGAAGGAGACCCAGTACTTC
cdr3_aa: CSASGLAGKETQYF

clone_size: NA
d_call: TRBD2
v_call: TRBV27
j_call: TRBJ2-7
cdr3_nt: TGTGCCAGCAGTTTTAGCGGGGGGCCTCAGTACTCCTACGAGCAGTACTTC
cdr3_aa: CASSFSGGPQYSYEQYF

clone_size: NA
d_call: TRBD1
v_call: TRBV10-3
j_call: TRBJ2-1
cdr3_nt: TGTGCCGCCACCGGGACAGGGGCCAACAATGAGCAGTTCTTC
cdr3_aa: CAATGTGANNEQFF

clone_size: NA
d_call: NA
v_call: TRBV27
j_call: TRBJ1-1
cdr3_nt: TGTGCCAGCATCCCACGGGGGGGGGACACTGAAGCTTTCTTT
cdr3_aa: CASIPRGGDTEAFF

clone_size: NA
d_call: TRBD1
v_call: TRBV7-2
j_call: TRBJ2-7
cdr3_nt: TGTGCCAGCAGCCATAGTGCGGCCCTCGGGACAGGCTCCTACGAGCAGTACTTC
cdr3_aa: CASSHSAALGTGSYEQYF

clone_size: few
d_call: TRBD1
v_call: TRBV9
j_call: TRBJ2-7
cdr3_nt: TGTGCCAGCAGCGTAGGGGACAGCTCCTACGAGCAGTACTTC
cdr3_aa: CASSVGDSSYEQYF

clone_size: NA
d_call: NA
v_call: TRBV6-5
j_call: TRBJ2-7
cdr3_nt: TGTGCCAGCAGTTACGGCGGTCCCTACGAGCAGTACTTC
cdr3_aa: CASSYGGPYEQYF

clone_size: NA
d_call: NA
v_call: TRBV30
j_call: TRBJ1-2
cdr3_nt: TGTGCCTGGAGGGAATACAGGGCTTCTGGCTACACCTTC
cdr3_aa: CAWREYRASGYTF

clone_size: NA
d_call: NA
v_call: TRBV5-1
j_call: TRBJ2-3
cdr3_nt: TGCGCCAGCAGCCTAGGCGGGGGCCCTTTCGATACGCAGTATTTT
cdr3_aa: CASSLGGGPFDTQYF

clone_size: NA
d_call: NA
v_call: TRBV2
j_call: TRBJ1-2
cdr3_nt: TGTGCCAGCAGTGAAATGGCAGGGGAAAACCCCTATGGCTACACCTTC
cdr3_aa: CASSEMAGENPYGYTF

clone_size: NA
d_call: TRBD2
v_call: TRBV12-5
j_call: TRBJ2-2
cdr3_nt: TGTGCTAGTGGTCAGGGACTAGCGGGCCTAACCGGGGAGCTGTTTTTT
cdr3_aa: CASGQGLAGLTGELFF

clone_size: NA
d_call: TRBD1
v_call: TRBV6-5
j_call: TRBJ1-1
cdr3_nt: TGTGCCAGCAGTTCCACAGGGGTGACTGAAGCTTTCTTT
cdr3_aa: CASSSTGVTEAFF

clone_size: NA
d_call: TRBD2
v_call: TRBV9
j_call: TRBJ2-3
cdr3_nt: TGTGCCAGCAGCCGAGACAATAGCGGGGGGGCCGAAGATACGCAGTATTTT
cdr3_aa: CASSRDNSGGAEDTQYF

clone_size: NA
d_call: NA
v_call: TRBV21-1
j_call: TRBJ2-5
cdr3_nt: TGTGCCAGCAGCAAAGTCGAGACAGGGACCTCAAGGGAGACCCAGTACTTC
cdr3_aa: CASSKVETGTSRETQYF

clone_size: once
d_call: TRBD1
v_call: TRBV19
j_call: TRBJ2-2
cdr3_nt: TGTGCCAGTAGTATAGTGGGGACAGGGAGACTCAATGCCGGGGAGCTGTTTTTT
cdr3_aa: CASSIVGTGRLNAGELFF

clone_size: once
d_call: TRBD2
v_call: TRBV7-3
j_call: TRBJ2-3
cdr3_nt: TGTGCCAGCAGCCGCCGACTAGCGGGGGGCACAGATACGCAGTATTTT
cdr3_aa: CASSRRLAGGTDTQYF

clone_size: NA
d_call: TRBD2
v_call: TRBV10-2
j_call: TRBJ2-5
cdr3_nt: TGCGCCAGCAGTGATCCCAGCGGGGGGGAGGAGACCCAGTACTTC
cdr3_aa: CASSDPSGGEETQYF

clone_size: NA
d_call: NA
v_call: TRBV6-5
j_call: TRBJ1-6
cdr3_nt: TGTGCCAGCAGTTACTCGATATGGGGCGATAATTCACCCCTCCACTTT
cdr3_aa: CASSYSIWGDNSPLHF

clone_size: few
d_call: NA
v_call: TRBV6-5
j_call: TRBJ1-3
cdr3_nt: TGTGCCAGCAGAGGGGGCTCTGGAAACACCATATATTTT
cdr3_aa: CASRGGSGNTIYF

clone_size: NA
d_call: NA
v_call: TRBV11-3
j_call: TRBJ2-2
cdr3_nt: TGTGCCAGCAGCTTAGATCGTAGGGGGGGGACCGGGGAGCTGTTTTTT
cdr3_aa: CASSLDRRGGTGELFF